Shown below are 15 T cell receptor beta chains from a single sample sequenced in a study of T-cell memory formation after mild COVID-19. TCRdb analysed the 5' RACE reads with MiXCR anew, one entry per CDR3 protein. The sample has more than 120,000 distinct CDR3 sequences; about 5.5% are singletons. Input material: PBMCs or a T cell subset sorted from them (not recorded which). These receptor sequences come from an adult woman who had mild COVID-19 (a few samples of this study predate the infection). Cell type and time point are not known.

This clonotype was picked up many times. The rearrangement links TRBV5-6 to TRBJ1-1, with D uncertain. The V end was cut by 2 bases, the J end by 7 bases, with 15 bases between. The CDR3 loop spans 14 amino acids. The germline CDR1 and CDR2 sequences are SGHDT and YYEEEE. CDR3 loop: CASSFDDGWGEAFF. The CDR3 coding sequence is TGTGCCAGCAGCTTTGATGACGGATGGGGTGAAGCTTTCTTT. The full variable domain, completed using reference TRBV5-6 and TRBJ1-1, is DAGVTQSPTHLIKTRGQQVTLRCSPKSGHDTVSWYQQALGQGPQFIFQYYEEEERQRGNFPDRFSGHQFPNYSSELNVNALLLGDSALYLCASSFDDGWGEAFFGQGTRLTVV.

This clonotype has at least ten counts. The rearrangement uses TRBV12-3 or TRBV12-4 and TRBJ2-3; D might be TRBD2 (6 bases). V was shortened by 6 bases and J by 2 bases, with 15 bases between the two germline ends. The CDR3 spans 15 residues. CDR3 DNA sequence: TGTGCCAGCAGATTCACTAGCTTCTACACAGATACGCAGTATTTT. The encoded protein is CASRFTSFYTDTQYF.

This clonotype showed up just a few times. The chain links TRBV6-5 to TRBJ1-2; D is ambiguous. CDR1 is MNHEY, CDR2 SVGAGI, per germline. Trimming removed 5 bases at V and 0 bases at J, with 13 bases between. The CDR3 sequence is 15 residues long. The CDR3 DNA is TGTGCCAGCAGTCCGTCGTTGGTAGCTAACTATGGCTACACCTTC. Amino acid sequence: CASSPSLVANYGYTF.

The chain uses TRBV4-3 and TRBJ2-7; D gene uncertain. The V end was cut by 0 bases, the J end by 2 bases, with 14 bases between. The CDR3 spans 16 residues. CDR1 LGHNA and CDR2 YSLEER come from the germline V gene. This CDR3 reads CASSQDQTTTPYEQYF. In nucleotides, the CDR3 is TGCGCCAGCAGCCAAGATCAAACTACTACCCCCTACGAGCAGTACTTC.

This clonotype was picked up a small number of times. This rearrangement joins TRBV7-2 to TRBJ1-2; tentatively, D is TRBD1 (5 bases). CDR1 is SGHTA, CDR2 FQGNSA, per germline. The CDR3 sequence is 14 residues long. V lost 2 bases and J 6 bases, leaving 13 bases between the germline ends. The CDR3 loop is CASSLLPGKDGYTF. The CDR3 DNA reads TGTGCCAGCAGCTTACTCCCAGGGAAGGATGGCTACACCTTC.

V gene TRBV11-3 combines with J gene TRBJ2-3; 8 bases are shared with TRBD2. V gave up 1 base and J gave up 4 bases; unmatched junction bases: 7. This CDR3 contains 16 residues. Looked up from germline, CDR1 is SGHNT and CDR2 is YENEEA. The CDR3 DNA sequence: TGTGCCAGCAGCTTAGGGGGGACTAGAAGATCAGATACGCAGTATTTT. Translated: CASSLGGTRRSDTQYF.

The J gene is TRBJ2-1, the V gene TRBV20-1, with 8 bases that match TRBD1. Germline assignment: CDR1 DFQATT and CDR2 SNEGSKA (reference sequence). The J segment lost 10 bases and the V segment lost 5 bases, leaving 10 bases of the junction unmatched. The CDR3 is made up of 13 amino acids. CDR3: CSAHGLGQGEQFF. The CDR3 DNA reads TGCAGTGCTCATGGACTCGGACAGGGCGAGCAGTTCTTC.

This clonotype has at least ten counts. CDR3 DNA sequence: TGTGCCAGCAGCGCCCCTGTTAGTGGGGGTTCTGGGGCCAACGTCCTGACTTTC. Translation gives CASSAPVSGGSGANVLTF. This rearrangement joins TRBV25-1 to TRBJ2-6; D possibly matches TRBD1 or TRBD2 (5 bases each). This CDR3 comprises 18 residues. Trimming cost V 6 bases and J 1 base, with 19 bases left between them. CDR1 and CDR2 (germline): MGHDK, SYGVNS.

This clonotype was seen a handful of times. The rearrangement joins TRBV5-4 to TRBJ1-1, with a tentative D call TRBD1 (6 bases). The CDR3 is 14 residues long. V lost 1 base and J lost 5, with 12 bases in between. Germline CDR1 reads SGHNT; CDR2 reads YYREEE (reference sequence). In DNA, the CDR3 is TGTGCCAGCAGCTTGTGGGCAGGGGATACTGAAGCTTTCTTT. It is translated as CASSLWAGDTEAFF.

This clonotype was counted a few times. The J gene is TRBJ2-3, the V gene TRBV12-3 or TRBV12-4; a weak D match, TRBD2 (7 bases). This CDR3 has 17 residues. V lost 3 bases and J 0 bases, leaving 16 bases between the germline ends. The CDR3 DNA reads as TGTGCCAGCAGTTTTGGGGGGGCTTACTTCAGCACAGATACGCAGTATTTT. Its translation: CASSFGGAYFSTDTQYF.

Only a few counts were recorded for this clonotype. The gene calls are TRBV24-1 and TRBJ2-1, with 9 positions matching TRBD2. V lost 5 bases to trimming and J lost 5 bases; unmatched junction nucleotides: 9. This CDR3 region has 16 residues. Germline lookup yields CDR1 KGHDR and CDR2 SFDVKD. Here the CDR3 DNA reads TGTGCCACCAGTGGCGCGGGAGGGAAGGTCCACAATGAGCAGTTCTTC. Protein sequence: CATSGAGGKVHNEQFF.

This clonotype has ten or more counts. CDR3 amino acids: CASSQEWAGGHSYGYTF. The CDR3 bases are TGTGCCAGCAGCCAAGAATGGGCAGGGGGCCACTCCTATGGCTACACCTTC. The V and J genes are TRBV4-2 and TRBJ1-2; 8 bases are shared with TRBD1. The CDR3 sequence is 17 residues long. V shed 0 bases, J shed 4 bases, and the junction held 10 bases outside the gene matches. Germline V lookup: CDR1 LGHNA, CDR2 YNFKEQ.

With regard to this clonotype: One junction end disagrees with the germline gene, perhaps due to a read error. The V and J genes are TRBV5-4 and TRBJ1-2; 7 positions match TRBD1. The germline CDR1 and CDR2 sequences are SGHNT and YYREEE (reference sequence). The CDR3 contains 13 residues. The CDR3, as DNA: TGTGCCAGCAGCAGACGGGAGGGGGCCGGCTTCACCTTC. It encodes CASSRREGAGFTF.

The rearrangement links TRBV12-3 or TRBV12-4 to TRBJ1-1; D gene uncertain. There are 13 residues in the CDR3. V lost 3 bases and J lost 1, with 6 bases in between. CDR3 residues: CASSFRANTEAFF. The CDR3 coding sequence is TGTGCCAGCAGTTTTCGGGCGAACACTGAAGCTTTCTTT.

This clonotype appeared a few times. V is TRBV12-3 or TRBV12-4 and J is TRBJ2-2; TRBD2 aligns across 13 bases. The CDR3 has 17 amino acids. V shed 7 bases and J 6 bases; nucleotides not matched to a gene: 11. This CDR3 is CASTFQGLAGVAGELFF. In DNA, the CDR3 is TGTGCCAGCACCTTCCAAGGACTAGCGGGGGTCGCCGGGGAGCTGTTTTTT.